Following are 25 T cell receptor beta chains from one sample sequenced in a study of T cell responses to AZD1222 COVID-19 vaccine. Produced via immunoSEQ multiplex PCR; TCRdb's table is partial and in-frame only. The sample contains around 120,000 clones, 88% of which appear only once. The material was peripheral blood, obtained on day 0 of AZD1222 vaccination. The origin of the receptors is an adult in good health.

This rearrangement joins TRBV7-3 to TRBJ2-2; no firm D call. The CDR3 length is 17 residues. CDR1 SGHTA and CDR2 FQGTGA come from the germline V gene. V gave up 5 bases and J gave up 2 bases, with 18 bases separating them. CDR3 nucleotide sequence: TGTGCCAGCAGCCCGATTCCCCTACTGCCTAACACCGGGGAGCTGTTTTTT. Its translation: CASSPIPLLPNTGELFF.

V is TRBV12-3 or TRBV12-4 and J is TRBJ1-4; 7 bases line up with TRBD1. With 7 bases clipped from V and 15 bases from J, the junction kept 11 bases outside the gene matches. This CDR3 contains 12 residues. CDR3: CASTERQGRLFF. The CDR3 DNA follows: TGTGCCAGCACCGAGCGACAGGGAAGATTGTTTTTT.

This CDR3 reads CASSTGTADSSPLHF. As DNA, the CDR3 is TGTGCCAGTAGTACCGGGACAGCCGATTCCTCACCCCTCCACTTT. J is TRBJ1-6 and V is TRBV19; 7 bases are a match to TRBD1. The V and J ends lost 4 bases and 10 bases, in that order; junction bases with no gene match: 10. Germline-derived CDR1 and CDR2 are LNHDA and SQIVND (reference sequence). The CDR3 is 15 residues long. Based on the CDR3 plus reference TRBV19 and TRBJ1-6, the full variable domain is DGGITQSPKYLFRKEGQNVTLSCEQNLNHDAMYWYRQDPGQGLRLIYYSQIVNDFQKGDIAEGYSVSREKKESFPLTVTSAQKNPTAFYLCASSTGTADSSPLHFGNGTRLTVT.

The chain uses TRBV4-1 and TRBJ2-2; TRBD1 is a possible D gene (5 bases). Trimming removed 5 bases from V and 5 bases from J, with 15 bases in between. This CDR3 comprises 15 residues. From germline, CDR1 is MGHRA and CDR2 YSYEKL. CDR3 coding DNA: TGCGCCAGCAGCTCCAGGGTTTTGGGTACCGGGGAGCTGTTTTTT. Its translation: CASSSRVLGTGELFF.

The chain combines TRBV7-2 with TRBJ1-2; 7 positions match TRBD1. V gave up 5 bases and J gave up 0 bases; unmatched junction bases: 12. CDR1 and CDR2 (germline): SGHTA, FQGNSA. CDR3 size: 17 residues. The chain's CDR3 is CASSPTRETGANYGYTF. DNA of the CDR3: TGTGCCAGCAGCCCTACGCGGGAAACAGGGGCTAACTATGGCTACACCTTC.

This chain links TRBV9 with TRBJ2-4; 12 nucleotides agree with TRBD2. There are 19 residues in the CDR3. Germline V gene lookup returns CDR1 SGDLS and CDR2 YYNGEE. V lost 0 bases, J lost 1 base, and 8 bases stayed unmatched. The CDR3 DNA reads as TGTGCCAGCAGCGTAGGTTCTAGCGGGGGGGCCGTTGCCAAAAACATTCAGTACTTC. Protein sequence: CASSVGSSGGAVAKNIQYF. Full variable domain (outside the CDR3, taken from reference TRBV9 and TRBJ2-4): DSGVTQTPKHLITATGQRVTLRCSPRSGDLSVYWYQQSLDQGLQFLIQYYNGEERAKGNILERFSAQQFPDLHSELNLSSLELGDSALYFCASSVGSSGGAVAKNIQYFGAGTRLSVL.

The chain recombines TRBV7-9 with TRBJ1-4; TRBD1 matches at 7 bases. The CDR3 is 18 residues long. V shed 1 base, J shed 0 bases, and the junction held 8 bases outside the gene matches. Germline-derived CDR1 and CDR2 are SEHNR and FQNEAQ (reference sequence). The CDR3 DNA reads as TGTGCCAGCAGCTTAGTGGGGTGGACAGGAGCAACTAATGAAAAACTGTTTTTT. This codes for CASSLVGWTGATNEKLFF.

V gene TRBV11-1 combines with J gene TRBJ1-3, with D possibly TRBD1 on 6 matching bases. V lost 2 bases and J lost 3, with 11 bases in between. The CDR3 length is 15 residues. CDR1 is SGHAT and CDR2 is FQDESV in the germline V gene (reference sequence). CDR3 protein: CASSLQGSFGNTIYF. The CDR3 DNA follows: TGTGCCAGCAGCTTACAGGGGAGTTTTGGAAACACCATATATTTT.

This sequence joins TRBV6-2 or TRBV6-3 and TRBJ1-2; 7 nucleotides match TRBD1. V trimming: 5 bases; J trimming: 8 bases; junction bases outside the gene matches: 17. CDR1 and CDR2 from the germline V gene are MNHEY and SVGEGT. This CDR3 spans 16 amino acids. The CDR3 DNA is TGTGCCAGCAGTAAAACCATCGGGACAGACCCCCTAGGCTACACCTTC. It translates to CASSKTIGTDPLGYTF.

The chain combines TRBV24-1 with TRBJ2-3, with 9 positions matching TRBD2. After removal of 3 bases from V and 4 bases from J, the junction contained 4 bases not matched to a gene. CDR1 is KGHDR and CDR2 is SFDVKD in the germline V gene. CDR3 length: 15 residues. The CDR3 loop reads CATSDERGASDTQYF. The CDR3 DNA follows: TGTGCCACCAGTGATGAGCGGGGGGCCTCAGATACGCAGTATTTT.

The chain carries TRBV5-1 and TRBJ1-4; D is possibly TRBD1 (6 bases). Germline-derived CDR1 and CDR2 are SGHRS and YFSETQ. This CDR3 contains 15 residues. V was shortened by 2 bases and J by 3 bases, with 11 bases between the two germline ends. CDR3: CASSLGQSPNEKLFF. The CDR3 DNA reads TGCGCCAGCAGCTTAGGACAGAGCCCTAATGAAAAACTGTTTTTT.

This chain connects TRBV9 to TRBJ1-2; D ambiguous. Germline V lookup: CDR1 SGDLS, CDR2 YYNGEE. The CDR3 runs to 15 residues. V lost 0 bases and J 2 bases, leaving 11 bases between the germline ends. In DNA, the CDR3 is TGTGCCAGCAGCGTAGACCCTCAGCCCAACTATGGCTACACCTTC. Residues: CASSVDPQPNYGYTF.

The chain has TRBV5-1 and TRBJ2-5, with 7 bases fitting TRBD1. This CDR3 spans 16 amino acids. With 0 bases clipped from V and 3 bases from J, the junction kept 8 bases outside the gene matches. Germline V gene data show CDR1 as SGHRS and CDR2 as YFSETQ. CDR3 DNA sequence: TGCGCCAGCAGCTTGGGCCTCGGGACAGCTGAAGAGACCCAGTACTTC. This translates into CASSLGLGTAEETQYF.

CDR3 in amino acids: CASSVDSGRPGSFSNSPLHF. The DNA for the CDR3 is TGTGCCAGCAGCGTAGATTCAGGCAGGCCAGGGAGTTTCAGTAATTCACCCCTCCACTTT. This chain links TRBV9 with TRBJ1-6, with D perhaps matching TRBD1 (5 bases). Germline V gene lookup returns CDR1 SGDLS and CDR2 YYNGEE. The CDR3 sequence is 20 residues long. Deletions cut 0 bases from V and 6 bases from J, with 25 bases between. Variable domain in full (rest from reference TRBV9 and TRBJ1-6): DSGVTQTPKHLITATGQRVTLRCSPRSGDLSVYWYQQSLDQGLQFLIQYYNGEERAKGNILERFSAQQFPDLHSELNLSSLELGDSALYFCASSVDSGRPGSFSNSPLHFGNGTRLTVT.

The chain is built from TRBV14 and TRBJ2-1; D might be TRBD1 or TRBD2, each matching 5 bases. This CDR3 comprises 18 residues. Trimming took 0 bases from V and 0 from J, leaving 15 bases between them. Germline V gene lookup returns CDR1 SGHDN and CDR2 FVKESK. CDR3 protein: CASSQDGGGAVSYNEQFF. The CDR3 DNA is TGTGCCAGCAGCCAAGATGGGGGTGGGGCGGTCTCCTACAATGAGCAGTTCTTC.

This clone was found once. V gene TRBV25-1 combines with J gene TRBJ2-1; D may be TRBD1 or TRBD2 (5 bases each). Between the trimmed V and J ends, which lost 8 bases and 5 bases, there was a span of 19 bases. The CDR3 is made up of 15 amino acids. The germline CDR1 and CDR2 sequences are MGHDK and SYGVNS. DNA of the CDR3: TGTGCCAGCGGGCGAAGGGGAGAGGCGAACAATGAGCAGTTCTTC. Protein product: CASGRRGEANNEQFF.

V and J are TRBV7-9 and TRBJ1-1; D is perhaps TRBD1 (6 bases). Per the germline V gene, CDR1 is SEHNR and CDR2 is FQNEAQ (reference sequence). The CDR3 is 15 amino acids. V was cut by 6 bases and J by 0 bases, with 14 bases left in between. Here the CDR3 reads CASSHTGTMNTEAFF. The CDR3, as DNA: TGTGCCAGCAGTCACACAGGGACCATGAACACTGAAGCTTTCTTT.

This clone was counted a single time. The chain links TRBV11-2 to TRBJ2-5; 7 bases map to TRBD1. V dropped 8 bases and J dropped 5; count of bases not matched to a gene: 8. There are 13 residues in the CDR3. Germline V lookup: CDR1 SGHAT, CDR2 FQNNGV. Here the CDR3 DNA reads TGTGCCAGCGGGACAGAGAGGGGCGAGACCCAGTACTTC. This translates into CASGTERGETQYF.

The chain employs TRBV18 and TRBJ2-7; 11 bases map to TRBD2. The CDR3 spans 17 residues. V lost 3 bases to trimming and J lost 1 base; unmatched junction nucleotides: 8. Germline CDR1 reads KGHSH; CDR2 reads LQKENI. In nucleotides, the CDR3 is TGTGCCAGCTCACCTCCCGGGACTAGCGGTCTATCCTACGAGCAGTACTTC. Amino acids: CASSPPGTSGLSYEQYF.

This clone was seen only a few times. The rearrangement joins TRBV5-4 to TRBJ2-2; D remains ambiguous. The CDR3 has 12 residues. Deletions cut 4 bases from V and 0 bases from J, with 1 base between. Germline lookup yields CDR1 SGHNT and CDR2 YYREEE (reference sequence). CDR3 amino acids: CASSPNTGELFF. The CDR3 coding sequence is TGTGCCAGCAGCCCGAACACCGGGGAGCTGTTTTTT.

CDR3 DNA: TGTGCCAGCAGCTTACAGGGTAGGGATGAGCAGTTCTTC. Residues: CASSLQGRDEQFF. The chain carries TRBV9 and TRBJ2-1, with a weak D call TRBD1 (6 bases). CDR1 is SGDLS, CDR2 YYNGEE, per germline. CDR3 size: 13 residues. With 4 bases removed from V and 8 bases from J, the gap between germline ends came to 13 bases. The full variable domain, completed using reference TRBV9 and TRBJ2-1, is DSGVTQTPKHLITATGQRVTLRCSPRSGDLSVYWYQQSLDQGLQFLIQYYNGEERAKGNILERFSAQQFPDLHSELNLSSLELGDSALYFCASSLQGRDEQFFGPGTRLTVL.

The CDR3 is CASSEDGVTEAFF. CDR3 coding DNA: TGTGCCAGCAGTGAAGACGGGGTCACTGAAGCTTTCTTT. The chain couples TRBV6-1 to TRBJ1-1; D is unclear. CDR1 is MNHNS and CDR2 is SASEGT in the germline V gene. V lost 1 base and J lost 4, with 7 bases in between. This CDR3 is 13 amino acids long.

This rearrangement joins TRBV12-5 to TRBJ2-3, with 12 bases identical to TRBD2. CDR1 and CDR2 from the germline V gene are LGHNT and FRNRAP. The trim removed 3 bases at V and 3 bases at J, leaving 7 bases unmatched. This CDR3 has 17 amino acids. Written as DNA, the CDR3 is TGTGCTAGTGGTTTCACCGGGACTAGCGGGTCTACAGATACGCAGTATTTT. Amino acid sequence: CASGFTGTSGSTDTQYF.

This clone is a singleton in its sample. The rearrangement joins TRBV21-1 to TRBJ1-4; the D segment call TRBD1 is taken from the table without a DNA check. TRBV21-1 is given as a pseudogene. CDR3 length equals 14 residues. The CDR3 DNA reads as TGTGCCAGCAGCGCGACAGCAAGTAATGAAAAACTGTTTTTT. Amino acids: CASSATASNEKLFF.

The chain has TRBV7-2 and TRBJ1-1; 10 positions agree with TRBD1. CDR1 and CDR2 (germline): SGHTA, FQGNSA. Trimming removed 4 bases from V and 4 bases from J; junction bases left unmatched: 3. The CDR3 is 14 residues long. This CDR3 is CASSWDRGGTEAFF. The DNA for the CDR3 is TGTGCCAGCAGCTGGGACAGGGGCGGCACTGAAGCTTTCTTT. The variable domain in full, completed from reference TRBV7-2 and TRBJ1-1, reads GAGVSQSPSNKVTEKGKDVELRCDPISGHTALYWYRQSLGQGLEFLIYFQGNSAPDKSGLPSDRFSAERTGGSVSTLTIQRTQQEDSAVYLCASSWDRGGTEAFFGQGTRLTVV.